This T cell receptor beta chain was sequenced in a study of blood T cell repertoires in COVID-19. Looking at the study overall: Collection of acute and convalescent COVID-19 samples took place in the United States, Italy and Spain. T cells, B-cell-depleted T cells, or PBMCs supplied cDNA or gDNA.

Authors' data handling: Researchers report that nucleated cell counts were estimated from reference gene primer amplification. The protocol was immunoSEQ multiplex PCR, while the TCRdb copy is restricted to in-frame clones and leaves out a portion. That table gives V, J and clone size, and the DNA gave D and trimming. The repertoire holds 200,000 or so clones, with roughly 84% as singletons. The germline V gene encodes CDR1 LGHNA and CDR2 YNFKEQ. V shed 1 base and J shed 5 bases, with 17 bases lying between them. The CDR3 consists of 16 residues. The sequenced material came from peripheral blood. The chain uses TRBV4-2 and TRBJ2-5; a weak D match, TRBD1 (6 bases). The sequence was obtained from a human donor in a cohort sampled during active COVID-19. CDR3 DNA sequence: TGTGCCAGCAGCCAAGGTGGGTTCGGGACACTGGAGACCCAGTACTTC. Translating gives CASSQGGFGTLETQYF.